These 10 T cell receptor beta chains share one sample of origin, sequenced in a study of T cells after yellow fever vaccination. TCRdb used MiXCR to reprocess the 5' RACE reads, holding one entry per CDR3 protein. This sample has about 510,000 distinct CDR3 sequences, with 21% found just once. Sequenced here: PBMCs, sampled about 21 days after the first yellow fever vaccination. The receptors derive from a man younger than 30 who received the YFV17D yellow fever vaccine.

The genes are TRBV12-3 or TRBV12-4 and TRBJ1-1; D may be TRBD1 (5 bases). The CDR3 is 20 residues long. V lost 6 bases and J lost 1, with 30 bases in between. Here the CDR3 DNA reads TGTGCCAGCAGCCGCACACGACAGTGGGAGGTCCGGATTGAGAACACTGAAGCTTTCTTT. Translation gives CASSRTRQWEVRIENTEAFF.

The V gene is TRBV6-2 or TRBV6-3, the J gene TRBJ1-1; maybe TRBD1 (6 bases). V was cut by 10 bases and J by 0 bases, with 24 bases left in between. From germline, CDR1 is MNHEY and CDR2 SVGEGT. The length of the CDR3 is 17 residues. The CDR3 loop reads CATRGSIEGGMNTEAFF. DNA for the CDR3: TGTGCCACAAGAGGATCAATCGAAGGGGGAATGAACACTGAAGCTTTCTTT.

This clonotype was seen only a few times. This rearrangement joins TRBV15 to TRBJ1-2; D is unclear. V lost 1 base and J lost 3, with 9 bases in between. The CDR3 has 14 residues. CDR1 and CDR2 from the germline V gene are LNHNV and YYDKDF (reference sequence). CDR3 protein: CATSRVAGDYGYTF. Written as DNA, the CDR3 is TGTGCCACCAGCAGAGTGGCAGGAGACTATGGCTACACCTTC.

The table lists this clonotype with a few counts. The J gene is TRBJ1-1, the V gene TRBV19, with TRBD1 matching over 11 bases. This CDR3 region has 14 residues. Germline V CDR1 and CDR2: LNHDA, SQIVND (reference sequence). V shed 9 bases and J 5 bases; nucleotides not matched to a gene: 8. The CDR3 DNA reads TGTGCCAGCACGCCGGGACAGGGGGAAACTGAAGCTTTCTTT. Protein: CASTPGQGETEAFF.

The rearrangement uses TRBV5-1 and TRBJ1-2; D is ambiguous. The CDR3 runs to 14 residues. Trimming removed 1 base at V and 6 bases at J, with 13 bases between. Germline assignment: CDR1 SGHRS and CDR2 YFSETQ. CDR3 DNA sequence: TGCGCCAGCAGCTTGATCGCCAGGAACCATGGCTACACCTTC. Protein product: CASSLIARNHGYTF.

The gene calls are TRBV6-5 and TRBJ2-2; the match to TRBD1 covers 7 bases. V dropped 4 bases and J dropped 5; count of bases not matched to a gene: 7. There are 15 residues in the CDR3. Per germline, CDR1 MNHEY and CDR2 SVGAGI. CDR3 in amino acids: CASSSLTGRTGELFF. As DNA, the CDR3 is TGTGCCAGCAGTTCCCTGACAGGGAGAACCGGGGAGCTGTTTTTT.

The rearrangement joins TRBV18 to TRBJ2-3; no firm D call. Trimming took 0 bases from V and 2 from J, leaving 9 bases between them. The germline V gene encodes CDR1 KGHSH and CDR2 LQKENI. This CDR3 contains 15 residues. For the CDR3, the DNA is TGTGCCAGCTCACCACCGACTCAGGACACAGATACGCAGTATTTT. It translates to CASSPPTQDTDTQYF.

The V and J genes are TRBV11-2 and TRBJ2-2; either TRBD1 or TRBD2 may supply D (5 bases each). V gave up 5 bases and J gave up 0 bases, with 10 bases separating them. The CDR3 has 15 residues. Per germline, CDR1 SGHAT and CDR2 FQNNGV. The DNA of the CDR3 is TGTGCCAGCAGCGCCAGGGACGCGAACACCGGGGAGCTGTTTTTT. This translates into CASSARDANTGELFF. The variable domain in full, completed from reference TRBV11-2 and TRBJ2-2, reads EAGVAQSPRYKIIEKRQSVAFWCNPISGHATLYWYQQILGQGPKLLIQFQNNGVVDDSQLPKDRFSAERLKGVDSTLKIQPAKLEDSAVYLCASSARDANTGELFFGEGSRLTVL.

The chain has TRBV14 and TRBJ2-7; D not certain. Looked up from germline, CDR1 is SGHDN and CDR2 is FVKESK. The CDR3 loop spans 14 amino acids. The germline V and J ends were trimmed by 1 base and 6 bases, with 13 bases remaining between them. The CDR3 loop is CASSQAVGVSEQYV. The CDR3 region has the DNA TGTGCCAGCAGCCAAGCAGTTGGAGTAAGCGAGCAGTACGTC.

This clonotype has only a few counts. The genes are TRBV7-9 and TRBJ1-5, with no clear D. Trimming left V 3 bases short and J 1 base short, with 7 bases between. Germline CDR1 and CDR2: SEHNR and FQNEAQ (reference sequence). The CDR3 loop spans 14 amino acids. The CDR3 nucleotides read TGTGCCAGCAGCTTCGCTTGGAGCAATCAGCCCCAGCATTTT. It yields the protein CASSFAWSNQPQHF.